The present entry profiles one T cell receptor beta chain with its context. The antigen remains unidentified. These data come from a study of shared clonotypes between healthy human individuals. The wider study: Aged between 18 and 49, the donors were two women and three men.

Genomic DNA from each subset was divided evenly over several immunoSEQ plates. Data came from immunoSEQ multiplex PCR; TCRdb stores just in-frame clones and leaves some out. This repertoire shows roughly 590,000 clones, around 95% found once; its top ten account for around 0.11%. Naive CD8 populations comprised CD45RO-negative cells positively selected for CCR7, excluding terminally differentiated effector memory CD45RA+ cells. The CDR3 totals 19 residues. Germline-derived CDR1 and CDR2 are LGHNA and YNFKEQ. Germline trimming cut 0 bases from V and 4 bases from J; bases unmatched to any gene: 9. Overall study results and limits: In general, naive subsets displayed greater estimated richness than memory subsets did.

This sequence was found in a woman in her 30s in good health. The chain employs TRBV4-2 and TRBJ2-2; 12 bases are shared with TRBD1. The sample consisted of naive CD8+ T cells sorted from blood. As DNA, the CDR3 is TGTGCCAGCAGCCAAGATCCAGGGACAGGGGGCGAGAGCACCGGGGAGCTGTTTTTT. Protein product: CASSQDPGTGGESTGELFF.